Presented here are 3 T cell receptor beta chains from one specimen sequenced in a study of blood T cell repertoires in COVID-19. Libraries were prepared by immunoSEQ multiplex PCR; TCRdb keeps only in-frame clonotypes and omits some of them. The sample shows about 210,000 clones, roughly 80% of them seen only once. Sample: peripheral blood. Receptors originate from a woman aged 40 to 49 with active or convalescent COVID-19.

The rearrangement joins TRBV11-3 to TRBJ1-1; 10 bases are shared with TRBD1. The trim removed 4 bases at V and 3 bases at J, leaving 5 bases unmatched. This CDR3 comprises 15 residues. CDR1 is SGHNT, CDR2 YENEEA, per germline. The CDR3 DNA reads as TGTGCCAGCAGCTATAGGGGGACAGGGGACACTGAAGCTTTCTTT. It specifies CASSYRGTGDTEAFF.

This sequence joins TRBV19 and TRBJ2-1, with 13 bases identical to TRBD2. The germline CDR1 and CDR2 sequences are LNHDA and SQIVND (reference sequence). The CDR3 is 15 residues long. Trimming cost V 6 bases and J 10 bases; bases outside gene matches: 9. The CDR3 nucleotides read TGTGCCAGTAGGCCACCGGGACTAGCGGGGAAGGAGCAGTTCTTC. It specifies CASRPPGLAGKEQFF.

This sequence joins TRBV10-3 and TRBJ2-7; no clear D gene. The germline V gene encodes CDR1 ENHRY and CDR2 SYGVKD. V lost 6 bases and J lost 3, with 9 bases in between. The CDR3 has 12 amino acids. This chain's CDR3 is CAISISGYEQYF. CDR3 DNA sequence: TGTGCCATCAGCATCTCAGGCTACGAGCAGTACTTC.